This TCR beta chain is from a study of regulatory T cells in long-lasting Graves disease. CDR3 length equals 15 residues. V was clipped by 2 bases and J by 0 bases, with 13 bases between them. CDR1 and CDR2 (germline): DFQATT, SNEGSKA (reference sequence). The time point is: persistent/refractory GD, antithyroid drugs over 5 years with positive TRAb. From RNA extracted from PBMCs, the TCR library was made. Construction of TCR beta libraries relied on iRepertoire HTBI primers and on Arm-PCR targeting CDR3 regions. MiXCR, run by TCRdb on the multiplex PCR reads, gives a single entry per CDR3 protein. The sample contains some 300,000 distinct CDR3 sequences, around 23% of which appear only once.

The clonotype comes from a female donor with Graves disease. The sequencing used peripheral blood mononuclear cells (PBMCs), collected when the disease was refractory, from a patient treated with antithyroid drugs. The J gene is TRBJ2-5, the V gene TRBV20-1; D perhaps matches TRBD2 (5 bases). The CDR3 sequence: CSARNLRDYQETQYF. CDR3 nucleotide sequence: TGCAGTGCTAGAAATCTTCGGGATTACCAAGAGACCCAGTACTTC.